These T cell receptor beta chains were read from a single sample in a study of blood T cell repertoires in COVID-19. Repertoires were generated with immunoSEQ multiplex PCR, while TCRdb's copy carries only in-frame clones and drops some. This sample has around 150,000 clones, with 76% found just once. Sequencing used peripheral blood. These receptor sequences come from a man aged 60 to 75 with acute or convalescent COVID-19. CDR3s include the opening cysteine and the closing phenylalanine or tryptophan. The D gene is left open where the match is weak. Only part of the rows carry a size: once, few, many, or a class if the clone is expanded.

>-|TRBV7-2|-|TRBJ1-6
TGTGCCAGCAGCTTCTCAGGCAATTCACCCCTCCACTTT
CASSFSGNSPLHF
>-|TRBV7-9|-|TRBJ2-1
TGTGCCAGCAGCCTTGGGGCAGGGTGGGGCAATGAGCAGTTCTTC
CASSLGAGWGNEQFF
>-|TRBV24-1|TRBD2|TRBJ2-3
TGTGCCACCAGTGACTTACAGAGCGGGAGCGGGGCAGATACGCAGTATTTT
CATSDLQSGSGADTQYF
>-|TRBV19|-|TRBJ2-7
TGTGCCAGTAGTATTGAGTTTGGAGGGAAATACGAGCAGTACTTC
CASSIEFGGKYEQYF
>-|TRBV7-9|-|TRBJ2-7
TGTGCCATCCGTATCGGGTCTACCTCCTACGAGCAGTACTTC
CAIRIGSTSYEQYF
>-|TRBV2|-|TRBJ1-1
TGTGCCAGCAGTGTCAGGGTGGCTAACACTGAAGCTTTCTTT
CASSVRVANTEAFF
>-|TRBV11-2|TRBD1|TRBJ2-5
TGTGCCAGCAGCTTAAACACAGGGGCTAAAGAGACCCAGTACTTC
CASSLNTGAKETQYF
>-|TRBV6-5|TRBD1|TRBJ1-4
TGTGCCAGCAATTTGGGACAGCCTAATGAAAAACTGTTTTTT
CASNLGQPNEKLFF
>-|TRBV19|-|TRBJ2-2
TGTGCCAGTAGTATCGAAGTAGCGTACACCGGGGAGCTGTTTTTT
CASSIEVAYTGELFF
>-|TRBV15|-|TRBJ2-7
TGTGCCACCAGCAGAGCCCGGGGGTTGGGATACGAGCAGTACTTC
CATSRARGLGYEQYF
>-|TRBV7-2|-|TRBJ2-7
TGTGCCAGCAGTCCTTTCTACGAGCAGTACTTC
CASSPFYEQYF
>once|TRBV27|-|TRBJ2-7
TGTGCCAGCAGCTTGCGCGGGATCTATTCGGGAGAGCAGTACTTC
CASSLRGIYSGEQYF
>once|TRBV5-1|TRBD2|TRBJ2-3
TGCGCCAGCAGCGCCCTGACTAGCGGGAGAGGAAATACGCAGTATTTT
CASSALTSGRGNTQYF
>-|TRBV7-9|TRBD1|TRBJ2-7
TGTGCCAGCAGCGCTTTCGGGCGGACAGGGTCTCCGTCGGACCACGAGCAGTACTTC
CASSAFGRTGSPSDHEQYF
>-|TRBV19|-|TRBJ2-3
TGTGCCAGTAGTTCTAGCGCGGTAGGGGATACGCAGTATTTT
CASSSSAVGDTQYF
>-|TRBV7-8|TRBD2|TRBJ2-7
TGTGCCAGCAGACTACTAGCGGTAAGCTCCTACGAGCAGTACTTC
CASRLLAVSSYEQYF
>-|TRBV4-1|-|TRBJ1-1
TGCGCCAGCAGCCAAGTTGGGGCACACACTGAAGCTTTCTTT
CASSQVGAHTEAFF
>-|TRBV29-1|-|TRBJ1-3
TGCAGCGTCCAGAGGGATCCCCTCTCTGGAAACACCATATATTTT
CSVQRDPLSGNTIYF
>-|TRBV19|TRBD2|TRBJ2-1
TGTGCCAGTAGTATTTCTAGCGGGAGGCACTCCTACAATGAGCAGTTCTTC
CASSISSGRHSYNEQFF
>-|TRBV28|-|TRBJ2-2
TGTGCCAGCAGTACCTCAGAGGGTCACTCAACCGGGGAGCTGTTTTTT
CASSTSEGHSTGELFF
>-|TRBV12-5|TRBD2|TRBJ2-2
TGTGCTAGTGGTTCGTCGGGACTAGGAAAGGGGGTCACCGGGGAGCTGTTTTTT
CASGSSGLGKGVTGELFF
>-|TRBV5-1|-|TRBJ1-6
TGCGCCAGCAGCTTGACAGGTGGCTCCTATAATTCACCCCTCCACTTT
CASSLTGGSYNSPLHF
>-|TRBV4-2|-|TRBJ2-5
TGTGCCAGCAGCCAAGATACGCCGGGATCGGGGACCCAGTACTTC
CASSQDTPGSGTQYF
>-|TRBV7-9|TRBD2|TRBJ2-1
TGTGCCAGCAGTCCCGTGAGACTAGCGGGAGACAATGAGCAGTTCTTC
CASSPVRLAGDNEQFF
>-|TRBV5-1|TRBD1|TRBJ2-7
TGCGCCAGCAGCTTGGGGGACAGGGCCAACGAGCAGTACTTC
CASSLGDRANEQYF
>-|TRBV23-1|TRBD1|TRBJ1-4
TGCGCCGGCGGGACAGGCCAAGAAAAACTGTTTTTT
CAGGTGQEKLFF
>-|TRBV14|-|TRBJ2-5
TGTGCCAGCAGCCAAGTAGTCCAAGAGACCCAGTACTTC
CASSQVVQETQYF
>-|TRBV5-1|TRBD2|TRBJ2-1
TGCGCCAGCAGCTTGGCCGCGGGAGTCGGTGACAATGAGCAGTTCTTC
CASSLAAGVGDNEQFF
>once|TRBV7-3|TRBD2|TRBJ2-1
TGTGCCAGCACTCCGGGACTAGCGAACAATGAGCAGTTCTTC
CASTPGLANNEQFF
>-|TRBV6-1|TRBD1|TRBJ2-1
TGTGCCAGCAGTGACCTTGACAGGGCAGCCTCCTACAATGAGCAGTTCTTC
CASSDLDRAASYNEQFF
>-|TRBV12-3/TRBV12-4|-|TRBJ1-6
TGTGCCAGCAGTCCTTCAGGAAATTCACCCCTCCACTTT
CASSPSGNSPLHF
>-|TRBV7-2|-|TRBJ2-1
TGTGCCAGCAGTTTCCGTGGGGAGCGGAAATACAATGAGCAGTTCTTC
CASSFRGERKYNEQFF
>-|TRBV6-1|-|TRBJ2-7
TGTGCCAGCAGTGAAGCCGGTCGAGGGGAGCAGTACTTC
CASSEAGRGEQYF
>-|TRBV9|TRBD2|TRBJ2-7
TGTGCCAGCAGCGTGCGGGAGAGAACCTACGAGCAGTACTTC
CASSVRERTYEQYF
>-|TRBV6-5|TRBD1|TRBJ2-7
TGTGCCAGCAGTCGTTCGGGACAGGGAGACTACGAGCAGTACTTC
CASSRSGQGDYEQYF
>-|TRBV13|TRBD1|TRBJ2-5
TGTGCCAGCAGCCAGACAGGGTTGGGGGAGACCCAGTACTTC
CASSQTGLGETQYF
>-|TRBV30|-|TRBJ2-7
TGTGCCTGGAGTGTTGACAGAACCTACGAGCAGTACTTC
CAWSVDRTYEQYF
>-|TRBV10-3|-|TRBJ1-5
TGTGCCATCAGTGAGTCGAGGGCGAGCCAGCCCCAGCATTTT
CAISESRASQPQHF